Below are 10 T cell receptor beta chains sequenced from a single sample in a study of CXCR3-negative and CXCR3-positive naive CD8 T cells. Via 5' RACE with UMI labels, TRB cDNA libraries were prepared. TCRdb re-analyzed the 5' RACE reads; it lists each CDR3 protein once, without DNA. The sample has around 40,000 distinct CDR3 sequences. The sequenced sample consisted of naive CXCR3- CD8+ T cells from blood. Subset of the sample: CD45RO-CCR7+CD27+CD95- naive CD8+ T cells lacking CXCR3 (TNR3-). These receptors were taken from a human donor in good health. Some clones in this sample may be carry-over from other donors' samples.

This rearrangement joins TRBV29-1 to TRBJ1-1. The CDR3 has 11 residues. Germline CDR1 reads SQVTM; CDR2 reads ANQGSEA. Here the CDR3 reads CSVAWGTEAFF.

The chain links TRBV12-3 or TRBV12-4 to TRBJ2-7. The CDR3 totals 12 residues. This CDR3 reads CASSFVGYEQYF.

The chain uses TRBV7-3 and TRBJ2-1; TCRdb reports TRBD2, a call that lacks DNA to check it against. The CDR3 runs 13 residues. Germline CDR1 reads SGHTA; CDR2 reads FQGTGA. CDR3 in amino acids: CASSLGLASEQFF.

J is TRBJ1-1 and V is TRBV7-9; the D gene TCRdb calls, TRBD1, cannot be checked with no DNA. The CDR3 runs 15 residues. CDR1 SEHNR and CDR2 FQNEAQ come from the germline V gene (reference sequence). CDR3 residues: CASSLLQGENTEAFF.

This CDR3 is CASSAGTDEQFF. This chain joins TRBV5-6 and TRBJ2-1. This CDR3 spans 12 amino acids. Per germline, CDR1 SGHDT and CDR2 YYEEEE. The full variable domain, completed using reference TRBV5-6 and TRBJ2-1, is DAGVTQSPTHLIKTRGQQVTLRCSPKSGHDTVSWYQQALGQGPQFIFQYYEEEERQRGNFPDRFSGHQFPNYSSELNVNALLLGDSALYLCASSAGTDEQFFGPGTRLTVL.

The CDR3 region is CSVEGDNEQFF. V usage is TRBV29-1 and J usage is TRBJ2-1. The CDR3 loop spans 11 amino acids. The germline V gene encodes CDR1 SQVTM and CDR2 ANQGSEA.

CDR3: CASSETGQNQETQYF. The V call is TRBV7-9, the J call TRBJ2-5; TCRdb proposes TRBD1, but this gene call is untestable without DNA. This CDR3 has 15 residues. Per germline, CDR1 SEHNR and CDR2 FQNEAQ (reference sequence). Full variable domain (remainder filled in from reference TRBV7-9 and TRBJ2-5): DTGVSQNPRHKITKRGQNVTFRCDPISEHNRLYWYRQTLGQGPEFLTYFQNEAQLEKSRLLSDRFSAERPKGSFSTLEIQRTEQGDSAMYLCASSETGQNQETQYFGPGTRLLVL.

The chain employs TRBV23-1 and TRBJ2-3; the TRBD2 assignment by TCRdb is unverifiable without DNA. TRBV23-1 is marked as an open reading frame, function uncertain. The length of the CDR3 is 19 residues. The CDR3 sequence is CASSKIMALGRPKRGTQYF.

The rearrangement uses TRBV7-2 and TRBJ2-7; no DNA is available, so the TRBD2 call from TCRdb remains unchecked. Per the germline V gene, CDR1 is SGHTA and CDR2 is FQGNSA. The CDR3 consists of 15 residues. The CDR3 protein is CASSLASGASYEQYF.

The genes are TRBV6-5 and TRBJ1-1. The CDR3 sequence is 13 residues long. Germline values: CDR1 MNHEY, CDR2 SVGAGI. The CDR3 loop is CASSLDGNTEAFF.